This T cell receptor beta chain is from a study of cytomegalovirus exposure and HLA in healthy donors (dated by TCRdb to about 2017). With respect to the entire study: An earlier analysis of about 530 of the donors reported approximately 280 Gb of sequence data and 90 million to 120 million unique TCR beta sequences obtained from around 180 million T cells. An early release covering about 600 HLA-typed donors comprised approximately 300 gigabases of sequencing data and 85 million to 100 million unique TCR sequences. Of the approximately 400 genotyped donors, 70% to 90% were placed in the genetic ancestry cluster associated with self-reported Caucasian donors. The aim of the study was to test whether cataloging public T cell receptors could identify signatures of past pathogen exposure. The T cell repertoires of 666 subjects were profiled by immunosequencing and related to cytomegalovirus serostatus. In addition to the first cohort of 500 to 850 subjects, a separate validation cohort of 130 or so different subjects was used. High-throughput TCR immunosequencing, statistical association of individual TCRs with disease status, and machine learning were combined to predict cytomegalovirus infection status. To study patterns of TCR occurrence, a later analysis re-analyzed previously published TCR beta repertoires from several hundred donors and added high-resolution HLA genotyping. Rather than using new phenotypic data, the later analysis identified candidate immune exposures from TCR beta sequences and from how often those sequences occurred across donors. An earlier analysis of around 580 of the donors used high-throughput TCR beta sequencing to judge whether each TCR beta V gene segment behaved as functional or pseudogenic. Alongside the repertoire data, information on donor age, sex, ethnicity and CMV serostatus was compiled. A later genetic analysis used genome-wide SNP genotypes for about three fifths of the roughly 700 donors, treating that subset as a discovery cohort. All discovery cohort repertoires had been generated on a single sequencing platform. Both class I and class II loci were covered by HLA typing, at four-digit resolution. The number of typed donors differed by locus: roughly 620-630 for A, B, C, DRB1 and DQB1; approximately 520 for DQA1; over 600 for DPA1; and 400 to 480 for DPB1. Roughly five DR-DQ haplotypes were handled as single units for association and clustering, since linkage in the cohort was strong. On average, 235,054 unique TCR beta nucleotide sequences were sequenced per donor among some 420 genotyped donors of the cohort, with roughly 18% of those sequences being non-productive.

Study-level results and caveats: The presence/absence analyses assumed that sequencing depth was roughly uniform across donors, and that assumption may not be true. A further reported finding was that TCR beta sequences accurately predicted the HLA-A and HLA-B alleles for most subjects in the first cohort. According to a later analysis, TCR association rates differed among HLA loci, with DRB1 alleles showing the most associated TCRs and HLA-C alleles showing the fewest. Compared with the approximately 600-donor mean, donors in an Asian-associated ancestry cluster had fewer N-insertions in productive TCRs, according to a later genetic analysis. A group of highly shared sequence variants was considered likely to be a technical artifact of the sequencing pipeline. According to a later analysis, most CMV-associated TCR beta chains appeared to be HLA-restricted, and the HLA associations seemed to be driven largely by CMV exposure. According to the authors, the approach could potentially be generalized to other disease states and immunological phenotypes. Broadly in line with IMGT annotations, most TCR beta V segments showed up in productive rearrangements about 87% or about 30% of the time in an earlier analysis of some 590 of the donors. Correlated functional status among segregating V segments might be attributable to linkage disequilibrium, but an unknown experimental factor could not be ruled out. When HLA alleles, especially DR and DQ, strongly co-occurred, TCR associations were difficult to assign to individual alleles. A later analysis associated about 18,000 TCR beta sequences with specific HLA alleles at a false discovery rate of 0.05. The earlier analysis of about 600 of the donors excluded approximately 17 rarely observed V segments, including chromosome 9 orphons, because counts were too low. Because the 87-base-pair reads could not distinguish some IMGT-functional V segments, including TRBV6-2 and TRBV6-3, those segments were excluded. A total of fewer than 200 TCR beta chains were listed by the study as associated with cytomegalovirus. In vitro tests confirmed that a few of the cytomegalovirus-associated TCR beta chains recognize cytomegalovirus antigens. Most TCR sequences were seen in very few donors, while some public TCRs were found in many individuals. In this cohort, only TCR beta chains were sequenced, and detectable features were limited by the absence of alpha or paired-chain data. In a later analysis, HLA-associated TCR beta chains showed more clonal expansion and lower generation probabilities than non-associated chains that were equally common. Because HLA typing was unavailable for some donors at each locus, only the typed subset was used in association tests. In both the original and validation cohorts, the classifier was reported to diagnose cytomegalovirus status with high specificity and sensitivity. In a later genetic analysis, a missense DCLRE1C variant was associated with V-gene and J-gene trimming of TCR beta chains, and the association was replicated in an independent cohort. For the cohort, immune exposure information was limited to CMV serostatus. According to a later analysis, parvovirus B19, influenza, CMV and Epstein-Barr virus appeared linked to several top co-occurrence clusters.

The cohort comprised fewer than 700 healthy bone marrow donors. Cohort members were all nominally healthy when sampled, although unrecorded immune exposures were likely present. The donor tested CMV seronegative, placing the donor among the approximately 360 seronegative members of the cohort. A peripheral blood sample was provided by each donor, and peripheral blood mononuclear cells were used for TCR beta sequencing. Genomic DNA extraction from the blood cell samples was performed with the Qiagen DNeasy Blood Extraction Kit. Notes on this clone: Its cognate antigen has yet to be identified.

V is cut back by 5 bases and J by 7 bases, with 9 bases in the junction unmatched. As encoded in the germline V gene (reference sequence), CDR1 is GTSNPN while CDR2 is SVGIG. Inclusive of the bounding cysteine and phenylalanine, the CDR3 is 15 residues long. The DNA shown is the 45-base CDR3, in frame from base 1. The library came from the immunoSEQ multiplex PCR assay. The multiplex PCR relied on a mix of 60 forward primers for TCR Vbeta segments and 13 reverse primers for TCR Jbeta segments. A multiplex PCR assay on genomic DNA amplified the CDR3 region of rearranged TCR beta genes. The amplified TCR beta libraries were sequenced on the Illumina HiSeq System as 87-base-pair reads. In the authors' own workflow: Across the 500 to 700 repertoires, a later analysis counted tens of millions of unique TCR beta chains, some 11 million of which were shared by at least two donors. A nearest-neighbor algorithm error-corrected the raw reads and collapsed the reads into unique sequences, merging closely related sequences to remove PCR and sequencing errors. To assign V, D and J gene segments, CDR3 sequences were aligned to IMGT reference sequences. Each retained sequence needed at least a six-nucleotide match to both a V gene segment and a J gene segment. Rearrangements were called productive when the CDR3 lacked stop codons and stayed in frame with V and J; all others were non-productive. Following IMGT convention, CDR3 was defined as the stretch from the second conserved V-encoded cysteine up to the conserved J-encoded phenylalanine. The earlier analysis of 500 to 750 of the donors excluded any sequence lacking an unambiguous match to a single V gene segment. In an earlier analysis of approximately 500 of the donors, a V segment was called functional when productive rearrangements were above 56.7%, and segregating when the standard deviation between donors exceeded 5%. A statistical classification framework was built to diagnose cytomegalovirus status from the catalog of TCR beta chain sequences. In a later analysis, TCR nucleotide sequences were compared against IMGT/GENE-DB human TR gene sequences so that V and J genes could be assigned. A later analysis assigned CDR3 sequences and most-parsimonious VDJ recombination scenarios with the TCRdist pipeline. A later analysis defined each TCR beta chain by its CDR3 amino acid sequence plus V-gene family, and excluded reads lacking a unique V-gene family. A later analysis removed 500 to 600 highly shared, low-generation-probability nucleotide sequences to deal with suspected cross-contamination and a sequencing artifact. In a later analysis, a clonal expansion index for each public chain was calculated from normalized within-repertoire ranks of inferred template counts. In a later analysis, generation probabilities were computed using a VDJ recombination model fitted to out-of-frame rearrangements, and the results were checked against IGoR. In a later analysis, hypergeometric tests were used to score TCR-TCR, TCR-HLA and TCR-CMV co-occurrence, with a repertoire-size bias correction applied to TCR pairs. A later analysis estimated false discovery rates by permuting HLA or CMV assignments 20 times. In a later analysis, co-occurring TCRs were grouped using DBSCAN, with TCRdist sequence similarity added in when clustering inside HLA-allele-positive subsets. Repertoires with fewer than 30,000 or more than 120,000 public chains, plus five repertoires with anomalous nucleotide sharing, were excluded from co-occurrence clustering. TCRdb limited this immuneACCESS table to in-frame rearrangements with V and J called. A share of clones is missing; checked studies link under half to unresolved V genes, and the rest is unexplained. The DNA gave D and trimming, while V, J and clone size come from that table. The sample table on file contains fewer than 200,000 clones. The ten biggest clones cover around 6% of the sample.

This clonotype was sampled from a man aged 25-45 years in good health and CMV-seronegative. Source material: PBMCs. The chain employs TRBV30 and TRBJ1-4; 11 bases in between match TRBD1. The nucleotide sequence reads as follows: TGTGCCTGGGACAGGACAGGGGGCGCCGGTGAAAAACTGTTTTTT. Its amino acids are CAWDRTGGAGEKLFF.